Listed here are 29 T cell receptor beta chains from one sample, sequenced in a study of graft-versus-host responses after intestinal transplantation. Clones were sequenced by immunoSEQ multiplex PCR, and TCRdb holds only the in-frame ones, with some missing. Counted here are tens of thousands of clones, around 90% occurring once; the ten biggest clones make up around 2.5%. The material sequenced was PBMCs, taken approximately 310 days after intestinal transplant. These receptors were taken from a human patient who received an intestinal transplant, so some T cells may come from the graft donor.

The rearrangement links TRBV2 to TRBJ1-5, with 7 bases aligning to TRBD1. Per germline, CDR1 SNHLY and CDR2 FYNNEI. V dropped 5 bases and J dropped 1; count of bases not matched to a gene: 8. The CDR3 runs to 16 residues. The CDR3 region has the DNA TGTGCCAGCAGTAGTTTACCGGGACAGAGCAATCAGCCCCAGCATTTT. This codes for CASSSLPGQSNQPQHF.

CDR3 residues: CASSYKGSSEQYF. CDR3 DNA sequence: TGTGCCAGCAGTTACAAGGGGTCGAGCGAGCAGTACTTC. The chain has TRBV6-5 and TRBJ2-7; D might be TRBD1 (5 bases). CDR1 is MNHEY, CDR2 SVGAGI, per germline. V gave up 2 bases and J gave up 6 bases, with 11 bases separating them. The length of the CDR3 is 13 residues.

This rearrangement joins TRBV2 to TRBJ2-7; TRBD1 might be the D (5 bases). Trimming took off 4 bases at V and 3 bases at J, with 13 bases between the two ends. CDR1 SNHLY and CDR2 FYNNEI come from the germline V gene. The CDR3 is made up of 14 amino acids. In nucleotides, the CDR3 is TGTGCCAGCAGTGTGGAAGGAAGGGGCTACGAGCAGTACTTC. It encodes CASSVEGRGYEQYF.

The chain recombines TRBV6-1 with TRBJ2-5; D possibly corresponds to TRBD1 (6 bases). V was trimmed by 4 bases and J by 2 bases, leaving 11 bases between them. This CDR3 comprises 14 residues. The germline gives CDR1 MNHNS, CDR2 SASEGT. Written as DNA, the CDR3 is TGTGCCAGCAGTGGGACAGCCTTTCAAGAGACCCAGTACTTC. Protein product: CASSGTAFQETQYF.

This sequence joins TRBV7-9 and TRBJ1-5, with a weak D call TRBD1 (5 bases). The germline V and J ends were trimmed by 1 base and 7 bases, with 11 bases remaining between them. Per germline, CDR1 SEHNR and CDR2 FQNEAQ (reference sequence). This CDR3 has 14 amino acids. The CDR3 sequence: CASSLGGDNQPQHF. For the CDR3, the DNA is TGTGCCAGCAGCTTAGGAGGGGATAACCAGCCCCAGCATTTT.

V gene TRBV29-1 combines with J gene TRBJ1-4, with 10 bases fitting TRBD1. CDR3 length: 17 residues. Germline trimming cut 6 bases from V and 5 bases from J; bases unmatched to any gene: 15. In germline, CDR1 is SQVTM, CDR2 ANQGSEA. CDR3 in DNA: TGCAGCGTGGCAAGGGGGAGGACAGGGGGAATCAATGAAAAACTGTTTTTT. Its protein product is CSVARGRTGGINEKLFF.

The V call is TRBV6-1, the J call TRBJ2-3; D tentatively reads TRBD1 or TRBD2 (5 bases each). Germline V gives CDR1 MNHNS, CDR2 SASEGT. V lost 3 bases to trimming and J lost 8 bases, with 18 bases between them. This CDR3 spans 15 amino acids. The CDR3 is CASSESGSGTATQYF. The CDR3 DNA reads as TGTGCCAGCAGTGAGAGCGGTTCAGGGACGGCTACGCAGTATTTT.

This chain links TRBV28 with TRBJ2-1; no clear D. The CDR3 sequence is 15 residues long. Germline CDR1 MDHEN, CDR2 SYDVKM. The V gene lost 3 bases and the J gene lost 4 bases, with 13 bases spanning the gap. Written as DNA, the CDR3 is TGTGCCAGCAGTTTCGACCAGAAGGATTACAATGAGCAGTTCTTC. It codes for CASSFDQKDYNEQFF.

The chain recombines TRBV5-1 with TRBJ1-2; D may be TRBD1 (6 bases). The CDR3 is 13 residues long. Germline V CDR1 and CDR2: SGHRS, YFSETQ. V gave up 7 bases and J gave up 2 bases, with 12 bases separating them. The CDR3 region is CASATQGNYGYTF. DNA for the CDR3: TGCGCCAGCGCCACACAGGGAAACTATGGCTACACCTTC.

The gene calls are TRBV9 and TRBJ2-1; TRBD1 aligns across 7 bases. The CDR3 runs 16 residues. Germline lookup yields CDR1 SGDLS and CDR2 YYNGEE. V lost 0 bases to trimming and J lost 8 bases; unmatched junction nucleotides: 11. CDR3 amino acids: CASSVASQGVVDEQFF. In nucleotides, the CDR3 is TGTGCCAGCAGCGTAGCTAGCCAGGGGGTGGTGGATGAGCAGTTCTTC.

The chain recombines TRBV7-2 with TRBJ2-2, with TRBD2 matching over 7 bases. The germline V gene encodes CDR1 SGHTA and CDR2 FQGNSA. The ends lost 5 bases at V and 2 bases at J; junction bases unmatched: 2. The length of the CDR3 is 14 residues. The CDR3 here is CASSAGLNTGELFF. The CDR3 nucleotides are TGTGCCAGCAGCGCGGGACTAAACACCGGGGAGCTGTTTTTT.

The V and J genes are TRBV11-2 and TRBJ2-1; no reliable D call. This CDR3 is 12 amino acids long. Germline values: CDR1 SGHAT, CDR2 FQNNGV. Trimming removed 5 bases at V and 7 bases at J, with 9 bases between. This chain's CDR3 is CASSMTTNEQFF. The CDR3 nucleotides read TGTGCCAGCAGCATGACCACGAATGAGCAGTTCTTC.

This rearrangement joins TRBV5-1 to TRBJ1-3; the D gene is possibly TRBD1 (6 bases). V lost 3 bases and J lost 4, with 11 bases in between. Germline V lookup: CDR1 SGHRS, CDR2 YFSETQ. The CDR3 length is 14 residues. The CDR3 sequence is CASSWAGAGNTIYF. The CDR3 nucleotides read TGCGCCAGCAGCTGGGCAGGGGCGGGAAACACCATATATTTT.

The V and J genes are TRBV7-9 and TRBJ2-5; possible D gene TRBD2, 5 bases. This CDR3 is 15 amino acids long. V shed 4 bases and J shed 5 bases, with 17 bases lying between them. Germline V gene lookup returns CDR1 SEHNR and CDR2 FQNEAQ (reference sequence). CDR3 region: CASSYPVVGVETQYF. As DNA, the CDR3 is TGTGCCAGCAGCTATCCTGTGGTCGGGGTGGAGACCCAGTACTTC.

V gene TRBV6-6 combines with J gene TRBJ2-4; a weak D match, TRBD1 (6 bases). V gave up 6 bases and J gave up 0 bases, with 12 bases separating them. The CDR3 length is 15 residues. Germline V gene lookup returns CDR1 MNHNY and CDR2 SVGAGI (reference sequence). CDR3 DNA sequence: TGTGCCAGCAGCCCCGGGACATTAGCCAAAAACATTCAGTACTTC. This encodes CASSPGTLAKNIQYF.

The rearrangement joins TRBV7-3 to TRBJ2-3; 8 nucleotides line up with TRBD2. J gave up 5 bases and V 5 bases, and 6 bases lay outside the gene matches. Germline loops: CDR1 SGHTA, CDR2 FQGTGA. The CDR3 runs 14 residues. CDR3 protein: CASSRGTSGDTQYF. In DNA form, the CDR3 reads TGTGCCAGCAGCCGCGGGACTAGTGGAGATACGCAGTATTTT.

The chain combines TRBV7-9 with TRBJ1-5; D might be TRBD1 (6 bases). The CDR3 covers 16 residues. Trimming pared 2 bases from V and 2 bases from J, leaving 13 bases between. In germline, CDR1 is SEHNR, CDR2 FQNEAQ (reference sequence). Here the CDR3 DNA reads TGTGCCAGCAGCTTATCACAGGGTAGAGGCAATCAGCCCCAGCATTTT. This translates into CASSLSQGRGNQPQHF.

The sample holds a few counts of this clone. The CDR3 region is CASREGSGRNEQFF. CDR3 DNA: TGTGCCAGCAGAGAGGGTTCGGGGCGCAATGAGCAGTTCTTC. The chain combines TRBV28 with TRBJ2-1; D assignment may be TRBD1 or TRBD2 (5 bases each). Trimming took off 6 bases at V and 6 bases at J, with 15 bases between the two ends. Germline values: CDR1 MDHEN, CDR2 SYDVKM. The CDR3 contains 14 residues.

This chain connects TRBV6-5 to TRBJ2-5, with D maybe TRBD1 (5 bases). Judging by the DNA end, TRBJ2-7 fits better; the J call may be wrong. CDR3 length equals 15 residues. Germline CDR1 is MNHEY and CDR2 is SVGAGI. As DNA, the CDR3 is TGTGCCAGCAGACCGAAATTCGTAAGGGGATACGAGCAGTACTTC. Protein: CASRPKFVRGYEQYF.

This sequence joins TRBV6-1 and TRBJ2-5; 10 bases line up with TRBD2. The ends lost 1 base at V and 4 bases at J; junction bases unmatched: 6. This CDR3 comprises 16 residues. Germline values: CDR1 MNHNS, CDR2 SASEGT. The CDR3 spells CASSEGALAGLETQYF. CDR3 DNA: TGTGCCAGCAGTGAAGGCGCACTAGCGGGGTTAGAGACCCAGTACTTC.

The chain carries TRBV7-9 and TRBJ2-3; unclear D gene. Between the trimmed V and J ends, which lost 0 bases and 4 bases, there was a span of 11 bases. The CDR3 has 15 amino acids. Looked up from germline, CDR1 is SEHNR and CDR2 is FQNEAQ (reference sequence). The CDR3, as DNA: TGTGCCAGCAGCTTAGCTGGCAGGCGCGCAGATACGCAGTATTTT. Its protein product is CASSLAGRRADTQYF.

The chain links TRBV6-1 to TRBJ2-7; 7 bases agree with TRBD2. The germline V gene has CDR1 MNHNS and CDR2 SASEGT. The V gene end was trimmed by 4 bases and the J gene end by 0 bases; junction bases not matched to a gene: 3. The length of the CDR3 is 14 residues. The CDR3 is CASSGGGSSYEQYF. CDR3 nucleotides: TGTGCCAGCAGTGGAGGCGGGAGCTCCTACGAGCAGTACTTC.

The chain couples TRBV11-2 to TRBJ2-5, with TRBD2 matching 7 bases. This CDR3 is built from 14 residues. Germline V gene data show CDR1 as SGHAT and CDR2 as FQNNGV. J was trimmed by 1 base and V by 3 bases; bases with no gene match: 2. The CDR3 protein is CASSFLAGQETQYF. CDR3 nucleotide sequence: TGTGCCAGCAGCTTTTTAGCGGGCCAAGAGACCCAGTACTTC.

The chain has TRBV29-1 and TRBJ2-3, with TRBD1 matching over 7 bases. V trimming: 6 bases; J trimming: 2 bases; junction bases outside the gene matches: 8. Germline V gene lookup returns CDR1 SQVTM and CDR2 ANQGSEA. The CDR3 has 14 amino acids. Here the CDR3 reads CSVAATGTTDTQYF. For the CDR3, the DNA is TGCAGCGTCGCGGCGACAGGGACCACAGATACGCAGTATTTT.

The rearrangement links TRBV28 to TRBJ2-5; 9 bases match TRBD1. Germline V gene sequence: CDR1 MDHEN, CDR2 SYDVKM. The CDR3 contains 15 residues. The V segment lost 5 bases and the J segment 5 bases; nucleotides outside the gene matches: 9. The chain's CDR3 is CASSTQGAGVETQYF. The DNA for the CDR3 is TGTGCCAGCAGTACACAGGGGGCCGGGGTGGAGACCCAGTACTTC. The variable domain in full, with the rest retrieved from reference TRBV28 and TRBJ2-5, is DVKVTQSSRYLVKRTGEKVFLECVQDMDHENMFWYRQDPGLGLRLIYFSYDVKMKEKGDIPEGYSVSREKKERFSLILESASTNQTSMYLCASSTQGAGVETQYFGPGTRLLVL.

In DNA, the CDR3 is TGTGCCAGCAGCCAGGGGACAGGGGGATATCGAAACACCATATATTTT. Its translation is CASSQGTGGYRNTIYF. This chain joins TRBV4-2 and TRBJ1-3; TRBD1 matches at 11 bases. V was pared by 3 bases and J by 5 bases, with 6 bases of the junction left unmatched. The CDR3 spans 16 residues. Germline loops: CDR1 LGHNA, CDR2 YNFKEQ.

The chain combines TRBV6-5 with TRBJ2-7, with TRBD2 identical over 14 bases. The CDR3 spans 15 residues. The J segment lost 4 bases and the V segment lost 6 bases, leaving 5 bases of the junction unmatched. The germline V gene has CDR1 MNHEY and CDR2 SVGAGI. The CDR3 protein is CASSPGTSGSYEQYF. The CDR3, as DNA: TGTGCCAGCAGCCCCGGGACTAGCGGGAGTTACGAGCAGTACTTC.

The chain uses TRBV6-5 and TRBJ2-5, with D perhaps TRBD2 (5 bases). The CDR3 runs 13 residues. V lost 6 bases and J lost 2, with 10 bases in between. The germline CDR1 and CDR2 sequences are MNHEY and SVGAGI. The CDR3, as DNA: TGTGCCAGCAGACGGGATAATCAAGAGACCCAGTACTTC. Encoded protein: CASRRDNQETQYF.

The chain is built from TRBV6-6 and TRBJ2-7; D gene uncertain. From germline, CDR1 is MNHNY and CDR2 SVGAGI (reference sequence). The CDR3 spans 12 residues. With 6 bases removed from V and 0 bases from J, the gap between germline ends came to 6 bases. In nucleotides, the CDR3 is TGTGCCAGCAGGGGGTCCTCCTACGAGCAGTACTTC. Residues: CASRGSSYEQYF.